A single sample gave rise to the 14 T cell receptor beta chains below, sequenced in a study of blood T cells in healthy people across ages. Through a sample-barcoded 5' primer and a J-beta primer mix, a second PCR was run for roughly 6 to 12 cycles. Via MiXCR, TCRdb re-called the 5' RACE reads, giving one row per CDR3 protein. The sample carries 550,000 to 800,000 distinct CDR3 sequences, approximately 31% recorded once. Specimen: blood. The receptors originated from a woman of 80 years or more in good health.

This clonotype occurred many times. This chain uses TRBV7-2 with TRBJ2-3, with no clear D. Looked up from germline, CDR1 is SGHTA and CDR2 is FQGNSA. Trimming took off 5 bases at V and 6 bases at J, with 15 bases between the two ends. The CDR3 spans 14 residues. CDR3 sequence (DNA): TGTGCCAGCAGCCCCGACTCCGGGCGGGATACGCAGTATTTT. Translating gives CASSPDSGRDTQYF.

This clonotype was seen more than once but under ten times. V usage is TRBV6-2 or TRBV6-3 and J usage is TRBJ2-1; 9 nucleotides agree with TRBD2. The CDR3 extends over 16 amino acids. The germline CDR1 and CDR2 sequences are MNHEY and SVGEGT. Trimming removed 5 bases from V and 0 bases from J; junction bases left unmatched: 5. This chain's CDR3 is CASSNSGGRSYNEQFF. The CDR3 bases are TGTGCCAGCAGTAATAGCGGGGGCCGCTCCTACAATGAGCAGTTCTTC.

This clonotype was counted ten times or more. V gene TRBV12-3 or TRBV12-4 combines with J gene TRBJ1-1; D gene ambiguous. The V end lost 8 bases, the J end lost 1 base, and 11 bases lay between the germline ends. This CDR3 spans 13 amino acids. CDR3 protein: CASLGTANTEAFF. The CDR3 nucleotides read TGTGCCAGCCTCGGAACAGCGAACACTGAAGCTTTCTTT.

This clonotype was picked up many times. The V and J genes are TRBV30 and TRBJ2-1, with D unresolved. Germline CDR1 GTSNPN, CDR2 SVGIG (reference sequence). The CDR3 runs to 15 residues. V gave up 0 bases and J gave up 5 bases, with 14 bases separating them. The DNA for the CDR3 is TGTGCCTGGAGTGTACTGGGTCGGACCAACAATGAGCAGTTCTTC. Translating gives CAWSVLGRTNNEQFF.

This chain joins TRBV19 and TRBJ1-2; possible D gene TRBD1, 5 bases. Germline V lookup: CDR1 LNHDA, CDR2 SQIVND (reference sequence). V lost 3 bases to trimming and J lost 12 bases, with 14 bases between them. This CDR3 contains 12 residues. The CDR3 region is CASSMLQRGNTF. Written as DNA, the CDR3 is TGTGCCAGTAGTATGCTCCAGCGGGGCAACACCTTC.

This clonotype was observed a few times. A much larger clonotype is one base distant, so this may be a read error. J is TRBJ2-1 and V is TRBV7-2, with D perhaps assigned TRBD1 or TRBD2 (6 bases each). Gene TRBJ2-7 matches the end of the DNA better, so the J call may be wrong. Germline V gene lookup returns CDR1 SGHTA and CDR2 FQGNSA. CDR3 length: 16 amino acids. CDR3 amino acids: CASSPPRGVSYNEQYF. The CDR3 coding sequence is TGTGCCAGCAGCCCCCCTAGGGGGGTCTCCTACAATGAGCAGTACTTC.

A few counts support this clonotype. The chain couples TRBV2 to TRBJ1-1, with D hard to call. Germline CDR1 is SNHLY and CDR2 is FYNNEI. The CDR3 is 14 amino acids. The V end was cut by 4 bases, the J end by 7 bases, with 16 bases between. CDR3 sequence reads: CASSGGQEALEAFF. The CDR3 DNA is TGTGCCAGCAGTGGAGGTCAGGAGGCCCTTGAAGCTTTCTTT.

Many counts were recorded for this clonotype. This chain joins TRBV18 and TRBJ2-3, with TRBD2 identical over 7 bases. CDR1 and CDR2 (germline): KGHSH, LQKENI. With 9 bases clipped from V and 3 bases from J, the junction kept 9 bases outside the gene matches. CDR3 length equals 14 residues. The CDR3, as DNA: TGTGCCAGTCATCGAAGCGGGATGACAGATACGCAGTATTTT. This gives the protein CASHRSGMTDTQYF.

In this sample, this clonotype turned up many times. The chain joins TRBV12-3 or TRBV12-4 to TRBJ2-3; possibly TRBD2 for D (5 bases). With 5 bases removed from V and 0 bases from J, the gap between germline ends came to 9 bases. The CDR3 is 14 residues long. The CDR3 DNA reads TGTGCCAGCAGTCAACTAGTGAGCACAGATACGCAGTATTTT. The encoded protein is CASSQLVSTDTQYF.

The rearrangement uses TRBV6-2 or TRBV6-3 and TRBJ1-1; D gene unclear. V lost 6 bases, J lost 2 bases, and 22 bases lay in between. This CDR3 has 17 residues. Germline values: CDR1 MNHEY, CDR2 SVGEGT. CDR3 bases: TGTGCCAGCAGCCGAGGAGTGGGTCCGAACCGAAACACTGAAGCTTTCTTT. It is translated as CASSRGVGPNRNTEAFF.

The chain employs TRBV10-3 and TRBJ2-7, with D tentatively TRBD2 (5 bases). V was clipped by 5 bases and J by 1 base, with 15 bases between them. The CDR3 has 15 amino acids. The V gene's germline CDR1 is ENHRY and CDR2 SYGVKD. CDR3 loop: CAISTGRGRSYEQYF. For the CDR3, the DNA is TGTGCCATCAGTACTGGACGGGGAAGGTCCTACGAGCAGTACTTC.

This clonotype was seen at least ten times. This chain links TRBV12-3 or TRBV12-4 with TRBJ1-4; perhaps TRBD1 as D (5 bases). The CDR3 length is 14 residues. The V end lost 5 bases, the J end lost 5 bases, and 12 bases lay between the germline ends. DNA for the CDR3: TGTGCCAGCAGTCATTCTAGACAGAATGAAAAACTGTTTTTT. Translating it yields CASSHSRQNEKLFF.

Concerning this clonotype itself: A much larger clone lies one base from this, so it may be a read error. The chain carries TRBV12-3 or TRBV12-4 and TRBJ2-7; no definite D call. CDR3 length equals 13 residues. V dropped 7 bases and J dropped 7 bases, with 17 bases sitting between them. CDR3 coding DNA: TGTGCCAGCACCGGGTATGATGGAAATGAGCAGTACTTC. Translating it yields CASTGYDGNEQYF.

The gene calls are TRBV2 and TRBJ2-2; TRBD2 matches 8 bases. Germline values: CDR1 SNHLY, CDR2 FYNNEI. V lost 4 bases to trimming and J lost 7 bases; unmatched junction nucleotides: 11. CDR3 length equals 16 residues. The CDR3 coding sequence is TGTGCCAGCAGTGTGGTCCGGGGGGGCCTCGGCGGGGAGCTGTTTTTT. Protein sequence: CASSVVRGGLGGELFF.